This T cell receptor beta chain was identified in a study of T cell responses to AZD1222 COVID-19 vaccine (dated by TCRdb to the early 2020s). Some background on the complete study: TCR sequencing was performed for 233 trial participants, of whom around 210 were given two doses of AZD1222 and around 25 were given two doses of MenACWY control vaccine. Trial participants were enrolled by age into subgroups of 18-55, 56-69 and 70-plus years, and about 150, 27 and 61 TCR-sequenced participants, respectively, were included in these subgroups.

Overall study results and their limits: Conclusions about previously exposed vaccinees are limited, since just five to seven AZD1222 recipients were seropositive for SARS-CoV-2 at baseline. CD4 TCRs associated with the vaccine covered the entire spike protein, and the dominant responses were in regions 160-218 and 743-854. In the small 56-69-year group, the increase in depth fell short of significance, most likely because of low power. Because no samples from the day 14 peak response were available, repertoires could be characterized only after the peak T cell response. Reportedly, almost half of the unique spike-specific TCRs recognized epitopes lying outside the regions that are mutated in the B.1.351 and B.1.1.7 variants. After two AZD1222 doses, spike-specific TCR breadth and depth were significantly higher than at day 0 and than in MenACWY recipients. Participants were mostly white British and included more females than males, and it was suggested by the authors that clonal diversity may have been underestimated.

Trimming at the junction amounts to 5 bases on V and 0 bases on J, and the germline ends lie 7 bases apart. Spanning cysteine to phenylalanine, the CDR3 consists of 13 amino acids. Solely the CDR3 DNA is kept, with 39 bases framed from the first base. Taken from the germline V gene (reference sequence), the CDR1 and CDR2 loops are LNHNV and YYDKDF. This clone was detected once. No antigen is known for it. Base quality data are lacking; no much larger clone is found one base away. The time point label of this sample denotes: baseline before first vaccination. The sample's treatment or condition label, in plain terms: meningococcal conjugate vaccine given as trial control. Vaccinee samples were obtained from the UK trials COV001 and COV002, which included a single-blind randomized controlled phase 2/3 trial of AZD1222 (ChAdOx1 nCoV-19) in healthy adults. For TCRbeta chain sequencing, PBMC samples from trial participants were taken at day 0 and at day 28 after the second dose.

The CDR3 regions of human TCRbeta chains were analyzed by immunosequencing. Per the original workflow: TCRs in the repertoires were compared against a reference library of SARS-CoV-2-specific TCRs that had been generated with the MIRA antigen-specificity platform. Breadth meant the fraction of unique TCRs that were SARS-CoV-2-associated, whereas depth meant the fraction of total T cells that were SARS-CoV-2-associated. Using the MIRA data, every spike-specific TCR was mapped to the spike region that the TCR reacted to and assigned to either a CD4 or a CD8 class. Log10-transformed breadth and depth values were compared by one-way ANOVA with Sidak's multiple comparisons tests. TCRdb mirrors the immuneACCESS table, restricted to in-frame sequences. Some clones are absent from its copies; in checked studies, under half trace to an unresolved V gene, and the reason for the others is unknown. That table gives V, J and clone size, and the DNA gave D and trimming. The sample data list 130,000 to 150,000 clones, and around 83% of these were observed just once. The ten biggest clones cover roughly 4.5% of the sample.

Sequencing used peripheral blood, obtained on day 0 of MenACWY control vaccination. The source is an adult in good health. The chain is assembled from TRBV15 and TRBJ1-1, with the D gene not confidently named. The DNA sequence follows: TGTGCCACCAGCCCAGGAATGAACACTGAAGCTTTCTTT. It specifies CATSPGMNTEAFF.